The sequence of this TCR beta chain was determined in a study of T-cell memory formation after mild COVID-19. Study at large: Clusters were largely donor specific.

This clonotype appeared a few times. The CDR3 runs 15 residues. V lost 1 base to trimming and J lost 4 bases, with 14 bases between them. The germline CDR1 and CDR2 sequences are SEHNR and FQNEAQ (reference sequence). MiXCR, applied by TCRdb to the 5' RACE reads, yields one record per CDR3 protein. Seen here are tens of thousands of distinct CDR3 sequences, about 15% observed once, and the top ten hold 31%. V and J are TRBV7-9 and TRBJ2-7, with D perhaps assigned TRBD1 or TRBD2 (5 bases each). This clonotype was sampled from an adult woman who had mild COVID-19 (a few samples of this study predate the infection). Cell type and time point are not known. The sample taken for sequencing was PBMCs or a T cell subset sorted from them (not recorded which). CDR3 in amino acids: CASSLGTGQIYEQYF. CDR3 in DNA: TGTGCCAGCAGCTTAGGAACGGGGCAGATTTACGAGCAGTACTTC.